This TCR beta chain was sequenced during a study of post-analysis software for immune sequencing data (dated by TCRdb to between 2015 and 2017). Concerning the study at large: Recorded disease courses included relapsing-remitting, secondary progressive and progressive-relapsing multiple sclerosis, with some patients lacking subtype annotation. The multiple sclerosis patient repertoires were compared with roughly twelve previously published healthy control repertoires from donors aged roughly 6 to 27 years. A subset of samples was prepared in parallel using single-end sample barcoding, then pooled and co-amplified after Illumina adapter ligation.

General findings and caveats noted by the study authors: Direct clustering with F measure revealed strong co-clustering of samples prepared in the same batch, which led to a batch-effect correction. Compared with controls, multiple sclerosis patients had significantly lower normalized Chao1 diversity, a finding suggesting substantial peripheral T-cell clonal expansion. The control group was slightly older than the multiple sclerosis patient group. Significantly higher frequencies in patients than in controls were found for roughly 5 TRBV segments, including TRBV5-6, TRBV5-1 and TRBV20-1.

TCR beta repertoires were profiled from peripheral blood of 13 young patients with multiple sclerosis to demonstrate the VDJtools post-analysis software. The multiple sclerosis patients were children and adolescents ranging in age from about 6 to 16 years. The cysteine opens and the phenylalanine closes a CDR3 of 15 amino acids. The DNA shown is the 45-base CDR3, in frame from base 1. The germline V gene (reference sequence) gives CDR1 as DFQATT and CDR2 as SNEGSKA. V loses 5 bases of germline sequence and J loses 3 bases, and the interval between the two ends is 18 bases. The library was built by means of PCR. The data were produced on an Illumina HiSeq 2500. To reduce PCR and sequencing biases, unique molecular identifiers were incorporated into the TCR beta cDNA libraries. Per 1 to 10 million input T cells, around 500,000 cDNA molecules were obtained, such that each molecule approximated one T cell. Patient libraries were prepared and sequenced with the same protocol used for the earlier healthy control dataset. Samples belonging to the same batch were prepared together, multiplexed and sequenced on a shared HiSeq lane. The paper's data handling went like this. Raw barcoded reads were processed with MIGEC, discarding single-read molecular identifier groups before consensus assembly and CDR3 extraction. VDJtools was used for post-analysis of the clonotype tables, with diversity normalized by down-sampling every dataset to the smallest sample size. In repertoire overlap clustering, CDR3 amino acid sequences, but not nucleotide sequences, were matched to correct batch-related cross-sample contamination. The public sequencing data were trimmed at Q25 with fastp and processed into clonotypes with MiXCR by TCRdb, which kept only in-frame beta chains. For every CDR3 protein sequence, its rows merge into one entry that carries the most common genes and DNA. The V and J calls here are based on TCRdb, not the publication. Within this sample are roughly 400,000 distinct CDR3 sequences, with 30% to 45% of them counted one time only. The top ten clonotypes cover about 7.6% of the sample.

This clonotype was found a few times. Its target antigen remains unknown. One base away there is no much larger clone; base qualities are not given. Sequenced input: blood. The TCR sequence derives from a girl under 10 years old with multiple sclerosis. Recombination joined TRBV20-1 with TRBJ2-3, with TRBD1 tentatively as D gene (5 bases match). The CDR3 protein: CSASTRQSLTDTQYF. DNA sequence: TGCAGTGCTTCGACTCGACAGTCTCTAACAGATACGCAGTATTTT.